A selection of T cell receptor beta chains follows, all from one sample in a study of T cell responses to AZD1222 COVID-19 vaccine. The repertoire was sequenced with immunoSEQ multiplex PCR; TCRdb's copy has only in-frame clones and lacks some. The sample lists approximately 100,000 clones, about nine tenths occurring once. The sample was peripheral blood, taken 28 days after the second AZD1222 dose. These receptors all come from an adult who received the AZD1222 COVID-19 vaccine. CDR3s include the opening cysteine and the closing phenylalanine or tryptophan. The order of the fields is CDR3 DNA, CDR3 protein, clone size, V gene, J gene, D gene. The D gene is left open where the match is weak. Not every row has a clone size; where given, it reads once, few, many or a size class.

CDR3 DNA: TGCGCCAGCAGCCCGTTGAGGGGAGATACGCAGTATTTT
CDR3 protein: CASSPLRGDTQYF
clone size: few
V gene: TRBV4-3
J gene: TRBJ2-3
D gene: -

CDR3 DNA: TGTGCCAGCTCACAGTATAAGGGAATCACAGATACGCAGTATTTT
CDR3 protein: CASSQYKGITDTQYF
clone size: -
V gene: TRBV18
J gene: TRBJ2-3
D gene: -

CDR3 DNA: TGCGCCAGTAGCGGGGGATTATCTTGCAATCAGCCCCAGCATTTT
CDR3 protein: CASSGGLSCNQPQHF
clone size: -
V gene: TRBV10-1
J gene: TRBJ1-5
D gene: -

CDR3 DNA: TGTGCCAGTAGTGTCATATTACTAGCGGGGAAGGTTGATGAGCAGTTCTTC
CDR3 protein: CASSVILLAGKVDEQFF
clone size: -
V gene: TRBV19
J gene: TRBJ2-1
D gene: TRBD2

CDR3 DNA: TGTGCCAGCAGCTCTTGGGTGACCCCACCGGCAGATACGCAGTATTTT
CDR3 protein: CASSSWVTPPADTQYF
clone size: -
V gene: TRBV7-2
J gene: TRBJ2-3
D gene: -

CDR3 DNA: TGTGCCAGCAGCCGTAACCCGGGAGGGGGTGGCTACACCTTC
CDR3 protein: CASSRNPGGGGYTF
clone size: -
V gene: TRBV9
J gene: TRBJ1-2
D gene: -

CDR3 DNA: TGTGCCAGCAGACAGGGGATTAATGGCTACACCTTC
CDR3 protein: CASRQGINGYTF
clone size: -
V gene: TRBV6-5
J gene: TRBJ1-2
D gene: TRBD1

CDR3 DNA: TGCAGTGCTAGTGCCCCGGACAGTCTCCTTAATGAAAAACTGTTTTTT
CDR3 protein: CSASAPDSLLNEKLFF
clone size: -
V gene: TRBV20-1
J gene: TRBJ1-4
D gene: -

CDR3 DNA: TGTGCCAGCAGTTATCAGGGCCTCAATGAGCAGTTCTTC
CDR3 protein: CASSYQGLNEQFF
clone size: -
V gene: TRBV6-5
J gene: TRBJ2-1
D gene: -

CDR3 DNA: TGTGCCAGCAGCCGGACAGGGGACCCCAAGATTTATGGCTACACCTTC
CDR3 protein: CASSRTGDPKIYGYTF
clone size: -
V gene: TRBV7-2
J gene: TRBJ1-2
D gene: TRBD1

CDR3 DNA: TGTGCCAGCAGCAAACAGGACTATGGCTACACCTTC
CDR3 protein: CASSKQDYGYTF
clone size: -
V gene: TRBV5-8
J gene: TRBJ1-2
D gene: -

CDR3 DNA: TGTGCCAGCAGCCATAAGGGTTTAGCTAATGAAAAACTGTTTTTT
CDR3 protein: CASSHKGLANEKLFF
clone size: -
V gene: TRBV7-2
J gene: TRBJ1-4
D gene: -

CDR3 DNA: TGTGCCAGCAGTGAATTGGGGGGGAGGCCGGCAGATACGCAGTATTTT
CDR3 protein: CASSELGGRPADTQYF
clone size: -
V gene: TRBV2
J gene: TRBJ2-3
D gene: TRBD2

CDR3 DNA: TGTGCCAGCAGCTTGGCAAGGACAGGGAGGTCTGAAGCTTTCTTT
CDR3 protein: CASSLARTGRSEAFF
clone size: -
V gene: TRBV5-6
J gene: TRBJ1-1
D gene: TRBD1

CDR3 DNA: TGTGCCAGCAGCCAAGACGTAGGGGGCAATGAGCAGTTCTTC
CDR3 protein: CASSQDVGGNEQFF
clone size: -
V gene: TRBV3-1/TRBV3-2
J gene: TRBJ2-1
D gene: -

CDR3 DNA: TGTGCCAGCAGTTACTCGGACAGGCTCTCGCCCCAGCATTTT
CDR3 protein: CASSYSDRLSPQHF
clone size: -
V gene: TRBV6-2/TRBV6-3
J gene: TRBJ1-5
D gene: TRBD1

CDR3 DNA: TGTGCCAGCAGCTTAACCCCACTAGCCAAAAACATTCAGTACTTC
CDR3 protein: CASSLTPLAKNIQYF
clone size: -
V gene: TRBV7-2
J gene: TRBJ2-4
D gene: -

CDR3 DNA: TGTGCCAGCAGCCCGACAGTCGGCAATCAGCCCCAGCATTTT
CDR3 protein: CASSPTVGNQPQHF
clone size: -
V gene: TRBV9
J gene: TRBJ1-5
D gene: -

CDR3 DNA: TGCAGCGTTCAGGCGGGGGGGCCTTGGAATGAGCAGTTCTTC
CDR3 protein: CSVQAGGPWNEQFF
clone size: -
V gene: TRBV29-1
J gene: TRBJ2-1
D gene: TRBD2

CDR3 DNA: TGCGCCAGCAGTTTGTCGGGGGTTGAAAAACTGTTTTTT
CDR3 protein: CASSLSGVEKLFF
clone size: -
V gene: TRBV4-3
J gene: TRBJ1-4
D gene: -

CDR3 DNA: TGTGCCAGCTCACCGCGACAGGGAAACTTCTATGGCTACACCTTC
CDR3 protein: CASSPRQGNFYGYTF
clone size: -
V gene: TRBV18
J gene: TRBJ1-2
D gene: TRBD1

CDR3 DNA: TGTGCCAGCAGTTTCGCGGAGAACACTGAAGCTTTCTTT
CDR3 protein: CASSFAENTEAFF
clone size: once
V gene: TRBV6-2/TRBV6-3
J gene: TRBJ1-1
D gene: -

CDR3 DNA: TGTGCCAGCTCACCATTATCCCGGGACGGGGAAGGGGGCTCCTACGAGCAGTACTTC
CDR3 protein: CASSPLSRDGEGGSYEQYF
clone size: once
V gene: TRBV18
J gene: TRBJ2-7
D gene: -

CDR3 DNA: TGTGCCAGCAGTACGGGGGAAGAGCAGTACTTC
CDR3 protein: CASSTGEEQYF
clone size: -
V gene: TRBV6-5
J gene: TRBJ2-7
D gene: -

CDR3 DNA: TGCGCCAGCAATATGACAGGGCTGCCTAACTATGGCTACACCTTC
CDR3 protein: CASNMTGLPNYGYTF
clone size: -
V gene: TRBV10-1
J gene: TRBJ1-2
D gene: TRBD1

CDR3 DNA: TGTGCCAGCAGTCAAAATACCAATGACGGACTCGACACCGGGGAGCTGTTTTTT
CDR3 protein: CASSQNTNDGLDTGELFF
clone size: -
V gene: TRBV6-6
J gene: TRBJ2-2
D gene: -

CDR3 DNA: TGTGCCAGCAGTTACGAGATGGGTGTGAACACTGAAGCTTTCTTT
CDR3 protein: CASSYEMGVNTEAFF
clone size: -
V gene: TRBV6-5
J gene: TRBJ1-1
D gene: -

CDR3 DNA: TGTGCCAGCAGCCCCGGGACTAGCGGGGGAGCTTTTTACAATGAGCAGTTCTTC
CDR3 protein: CASSPGTSGGAFYNEQFF
clone size: -
V gene: TRBV13
J gene: TRBJ2-1
D gene: TRBD2

CDR3 DNA: TGCAGCGTGGAGTCGGGAACAGACTCCTACGAGCAGTACTTC
CDR3 protein: CSVESGTDSYEQYF
clone size: -
V gene: TRBV29-1
J gene: TRBJ2-7
D gene: -

CDR3 DNA: TGTGCCAGCAGCTCTAACAGGGGGCGCATCCATTCACCCCTCCACTTT
CDR3 protein: CASSSNRGRIHSPLHF
clone size: -
V gene: TRBV5-6
J gene: TRBJ1-6
D gene: TRBD1

CDR3 DNA: TGCGCCAGCAGCCAAGACAGGGGGGTGAGGGAGGGCAATGAAGCTTTCTTT
CDR3 protein: CASSQDRGVREGNEAFF
clone size: -
V gene: TRBV4-3
J gene: TRBJ1-1
D gene: TRBD1

CDR3 DNA: TGTGCCAGCAGTGTTAACAGAAACACCTACGAGCAGTACTTC
CDR3 protein: CASSVNRNTYEQYF
clone size: -
V gene: TRBV2
J gene: TRBJ2-7
D gene: -

CDR3 DNA: TGTGCCAGCACCTACAACAGGGCCGCGAACACCGGGGAGCTGTTTTTT
CDR3 protein: CASTYNRAANTGELFF
clone size: -
V gene: TRBV7-9
J gene: TRBJ2-2
D gene: -

CDR3 DNA: TGTGCCAGCTCTGAGACAGGGAACGAAAAACTGTTTTTT
CDR3 protein: CASSETGNEKLFF
clone size: -
V gene: TRBV18
J gene: TRBJ1-4
D gene: TRBD1

CDR3 DNA: TGTGCCAGCAGTTACTCTCCCGTACAGGGGTCTACGAACACTGAAGCTTTCTTT
CDR3 protein: CASSYSPVQGSTNTEAFF
clone size: -
V gene: TRBV6-2/TRBV6-3
J gene: TRBJ1-1
D gene: TRBD1

CDR3 DNA: TGCGCCAGCAGCCAAGGTTTAGGGTCCTTCACCGGGGAGCTGTTTTTT
CDR3 protein: CASSQGLGSFTGELFF
clone size: -
V gene: TRBV4-3
J gene: TRBJ2-2
D gene: -

CDR3 DNA: TGTGCCAGCAGTACAGGGGGATCTAACTATGGCTACACCTTC
CDR3 protein: CASSTGGSNYGYTF
clone size: -
V gene: TRBV6-5
J gene: TRBJ1-2
D gene: TRBD1

CDR3 DNA: TGCGCCAGCAGCCAAGATGGGACATCCTATGGCTACACCTTC
CDR3 protein: CASSQDGTSYGYTF
clone size: -
V gene: TRBV4-3
J gene: TRBJ1-2
D gene: -

CDR3 DNA: TGTGCCAGCTCACCACCCGGACAGGGGGGGATCGGCGCTTTCTTT
CDR3 protein: CASSPPGQGGIGAFF
clone size: -
V gene: TRBV18
J gene: TRBJ1-1
D gene: TRBD1

CDR3 DNA: TGTGCCAGCACCCCAGCGGAGGGAGAACAGCCCCAGCATTTT
CDR3 protein: CASTPAEGEQPQHF
clone size: once
V gene: TRBV6-5
J gene: TRBJ1-5
D gene: -

CDR3 DNA: TGTGCCATCAATGGGGATAGCAATCAGCCCCAGCATTTT
CDR3 protein: CAINGDSNQPQHF
clone size: -
V gene: TRBV10-3
J gene: TRBJ1-5
D gene: -

CDR3 DNA: TGTGCCAGCAGTGACTCTGGGGGGTGGAGCACAGATACGCAGTATTTT
CDR3 protein: CASSDSGGWSTDTQYF
clone size: -
V gene: TRBV6-4
J gene: TRBJ2-3
D gene: -

CDR3 DNA: TGTGCCAGCTCACCACAGGGGGCGCAAATTGGCACTGAAGCTTTCTTT
CDR3 protein: CASSPQGAQIGTEAFF
clone size: once
V gene: TRBV18
J gene: TRBJ1-1
D gene: TRBD1

CDR3 DNA: TGTGCCAGCAGTTTTCAGAGCGGCGGCGAGCAGTACTTC
CDR3 protein: CASSFQSGGEQYF
clone size: once
V gene: TRBV12-3/TRBV12-4
J gene: TRBJ2-7
D gene: -

CDR3 DNA: TGTGCCACCCGGGACAGCCTGAACACCGGGGAGCTGTTTTTT
CDR3 protein: CATRDSLNTGELFF
clone size: -
V gene: TRBV2
J gene: TRBJ2-2
D gene: TRBD1

CDR3 DNA: TGTGCCAGCTCGATGGGACGGGGTGGGGGTGATTCACCCCTCCACTTT
CDR3 protein: CASSMGRGGGDSPLHF
clone size: -
V gene: TRBV18
J gene: TRBJ1-6
D gene: -

CDR3 DNA: TGTGCCAGAAGAATTATAGCGGGGGGCACGAACACCGGGGAGCTGTTTTTT
CDR3 protein: CARRIIAGGTNTGELFF
clone size: -
V gene: TRBV5-3
J gene: TRBJ2-2
D gene: TRBD2